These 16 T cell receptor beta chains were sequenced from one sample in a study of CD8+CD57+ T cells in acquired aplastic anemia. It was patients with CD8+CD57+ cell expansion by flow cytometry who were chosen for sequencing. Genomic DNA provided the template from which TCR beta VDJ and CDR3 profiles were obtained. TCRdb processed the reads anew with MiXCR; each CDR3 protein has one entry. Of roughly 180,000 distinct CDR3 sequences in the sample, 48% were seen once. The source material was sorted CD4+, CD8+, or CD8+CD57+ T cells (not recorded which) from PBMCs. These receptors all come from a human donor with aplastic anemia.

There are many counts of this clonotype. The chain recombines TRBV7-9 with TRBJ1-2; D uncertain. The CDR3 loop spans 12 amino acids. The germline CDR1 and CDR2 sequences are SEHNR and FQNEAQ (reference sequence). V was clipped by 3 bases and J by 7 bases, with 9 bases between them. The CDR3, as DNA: TGTGCCAGCAGCTTGTCGGAGACTGGCTACACCTTC. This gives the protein CASSLSETGYTF.

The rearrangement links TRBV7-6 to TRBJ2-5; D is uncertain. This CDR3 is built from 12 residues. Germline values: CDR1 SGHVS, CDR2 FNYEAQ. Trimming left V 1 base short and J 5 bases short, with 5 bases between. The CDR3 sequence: CASSLGEETQYF. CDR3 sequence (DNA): TGTGCCAGCAGCTTAGGAGAGGAGACCCAGTACTTC.

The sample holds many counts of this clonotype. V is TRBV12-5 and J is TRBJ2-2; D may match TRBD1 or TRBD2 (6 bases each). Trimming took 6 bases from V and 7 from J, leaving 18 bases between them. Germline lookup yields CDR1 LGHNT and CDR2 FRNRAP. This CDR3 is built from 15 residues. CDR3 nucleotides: TGTGCTAGTGGCTTTTGGGTACAGGGAGGCGGGGAGCTGTTTTTT. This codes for CASGFWVQGGGELFF.

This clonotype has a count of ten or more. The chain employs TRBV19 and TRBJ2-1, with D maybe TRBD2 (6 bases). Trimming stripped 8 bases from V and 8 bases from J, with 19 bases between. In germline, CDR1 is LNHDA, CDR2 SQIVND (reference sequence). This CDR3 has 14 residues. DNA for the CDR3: TGTGCCAGTGGGGCAGCCGCGGGGTTAGATGAGCAGTTCTTC. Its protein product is CASGAAAGLDEQFF.

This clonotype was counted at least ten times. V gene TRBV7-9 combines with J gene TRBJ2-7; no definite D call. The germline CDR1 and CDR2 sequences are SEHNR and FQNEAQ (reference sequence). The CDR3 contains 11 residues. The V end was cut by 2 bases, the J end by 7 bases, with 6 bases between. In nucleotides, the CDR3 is TGTGCCAGCAGCTTACTTAGGGAGCAGTACTTC. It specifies CASSLLREQYF.

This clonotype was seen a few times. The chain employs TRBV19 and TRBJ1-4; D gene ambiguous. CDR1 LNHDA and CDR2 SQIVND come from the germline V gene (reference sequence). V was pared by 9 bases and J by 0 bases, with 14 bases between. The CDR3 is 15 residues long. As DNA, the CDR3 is TGTGCCAGCAGTCGACCAGCCGCAACTAATGAAAAACTGTTTTTT. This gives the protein CASSRPAATNEKLFF.

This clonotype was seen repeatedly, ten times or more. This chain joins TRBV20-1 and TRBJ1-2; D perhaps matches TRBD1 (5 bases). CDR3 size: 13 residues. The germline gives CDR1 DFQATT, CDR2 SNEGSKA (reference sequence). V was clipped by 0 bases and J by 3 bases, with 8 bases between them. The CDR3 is CSAREGTDYGYTF. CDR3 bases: TGCAGTGCTAGAGAGGGGACTGACTATGGCTACACCTTC.

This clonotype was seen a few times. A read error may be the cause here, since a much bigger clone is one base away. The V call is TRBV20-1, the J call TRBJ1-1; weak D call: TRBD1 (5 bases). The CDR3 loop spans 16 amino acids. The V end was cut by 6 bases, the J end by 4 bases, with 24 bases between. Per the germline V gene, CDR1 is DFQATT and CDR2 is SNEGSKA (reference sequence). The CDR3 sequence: CSAKRLGREVRTEAFF. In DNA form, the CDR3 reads TGCAGTGCCAAGAGGCTGGGACGGGAAGTGCGCACTGAAGCTTTCTTT.

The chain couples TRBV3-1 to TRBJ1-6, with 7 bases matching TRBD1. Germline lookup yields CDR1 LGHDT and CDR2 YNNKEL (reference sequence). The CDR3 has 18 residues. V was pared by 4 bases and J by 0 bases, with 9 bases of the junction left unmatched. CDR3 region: CASSRRQGPSSYNSPLHF. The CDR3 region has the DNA TGTGCCAGCAGCCGAAGACAGGGCCCTAGCTCCTATAATTCACCCCTCCACTTT.

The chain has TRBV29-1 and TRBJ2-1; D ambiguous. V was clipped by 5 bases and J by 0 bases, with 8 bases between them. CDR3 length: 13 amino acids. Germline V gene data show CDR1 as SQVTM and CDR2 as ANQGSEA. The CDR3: CSVRRRSYNEQFF. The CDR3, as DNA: TGCAGCGTTCGCAGACGCTCCTACAATGAGCAGTTCTTC.

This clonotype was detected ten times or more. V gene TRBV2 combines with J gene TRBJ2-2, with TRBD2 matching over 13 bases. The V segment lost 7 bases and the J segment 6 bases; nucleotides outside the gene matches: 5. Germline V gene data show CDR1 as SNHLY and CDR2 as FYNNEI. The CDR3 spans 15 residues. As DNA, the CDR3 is TGTGCCAGCAAGCCCACTAGCGGGGGGGCCGGGGAGCTGTTTTTT. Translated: CASKPTSGGAGELFF.

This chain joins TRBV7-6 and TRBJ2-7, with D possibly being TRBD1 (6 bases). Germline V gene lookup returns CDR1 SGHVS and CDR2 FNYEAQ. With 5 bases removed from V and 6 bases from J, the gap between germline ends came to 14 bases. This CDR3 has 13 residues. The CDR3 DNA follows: TGTGCCAGCAGCCCGCCCAGGGGACGCGAGCAGTACTTC. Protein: CASSPPRGREQYF. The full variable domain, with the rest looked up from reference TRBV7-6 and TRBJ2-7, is GAGVSQSPRYKVTKRGQDVALRCDPISGHVSLYWYRQALGQGPEFLTYFNYEAQQDKSGLPNDRFSAERPEGSISTLTIQRTEQRDSAMYRCASSPPRGREQYFGPGTRLTVT.

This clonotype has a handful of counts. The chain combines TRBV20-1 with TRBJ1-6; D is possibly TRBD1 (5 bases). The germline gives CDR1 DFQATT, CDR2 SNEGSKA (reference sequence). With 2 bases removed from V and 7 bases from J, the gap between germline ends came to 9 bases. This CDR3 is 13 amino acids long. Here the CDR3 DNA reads TGCAGTGCTAGAAGGACACCGAATTCACCCCTCCACTTT. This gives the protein CSARRTPNSPLHF.

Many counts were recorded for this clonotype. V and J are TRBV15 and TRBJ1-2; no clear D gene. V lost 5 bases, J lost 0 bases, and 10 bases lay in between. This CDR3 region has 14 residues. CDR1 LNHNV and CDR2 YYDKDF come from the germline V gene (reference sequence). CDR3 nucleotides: TGTGCCACCAGCGTCAGTCCAGCTAACTATGGCTACACCTTC. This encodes CATSVSPANYGYTF.

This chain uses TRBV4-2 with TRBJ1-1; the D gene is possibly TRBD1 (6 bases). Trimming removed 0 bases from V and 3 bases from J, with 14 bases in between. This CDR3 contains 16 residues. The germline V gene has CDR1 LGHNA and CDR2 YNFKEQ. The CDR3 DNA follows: TGTGCCAGCAGCCAAGAAAGAGGGGGAGAGGACACTGAAGCTTTCTTT. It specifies CASSQERGGEDTEAFF.

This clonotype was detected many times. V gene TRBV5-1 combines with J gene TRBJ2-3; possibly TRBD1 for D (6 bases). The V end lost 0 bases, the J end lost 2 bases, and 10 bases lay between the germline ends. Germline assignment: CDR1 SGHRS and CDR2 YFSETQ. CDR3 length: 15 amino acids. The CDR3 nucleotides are TGCGCCAGCAGCTTGGGACAGGTATTCACAGATACGCAGTATTTT. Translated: CASSLGQVFTDTQYF.